Below, 23 T cell receptor beta chains from the same sample are listed, as sequenced in a study of blood T cell repertoires in COVID-19. Sequenced by immunoSEQ multiplex PCR; TCRdb stores in-frame clones only, minus some. The repertoire holds 200,000 to 300,000 clones, with roughly nine tenths as singletons. Sample: peripheral blood. Every receptor here comes from a man between 18 and 29 years old with active or convalescent COVID-19.

This sequence joins TRBV11-1 and TRBJ2-5; TRBD1 agrees at 9 bases. The CDR3 loop spans 13 amino acids. V trimming: 5 bases; J trimming: 4 bases; junction bases outside the gene matches: 2. Looked up from germline, CDR1 is SGHAT and CDR2 is FQDESV (reference sequence). The CDR3 protein is CASSTDRGETQYF. Here the CDR3 DNA reads TGTGCCAGCAGCACGGACAGGGGAGAGACCCAGTACTTC.

The chain combines TRBV6-2 or TRBV6-3 with TRBJ2-7; D unclear. The ends were cut back, 0 bases at V and 4 bases at J, with 7 bases in the middle. Germline assignment: CDR1 MNHEY and CDR2 SVGEGT. The CDR3 runs to 13 residues. The CDR3 DNA follows: TGTGCCAGCAGTTACTCCCAGGTATACGAGCAGTACTTC. It encodes CASSYSQVYEQYF.

This rearrangement joins TRBV24-1 to TRBJ2-1, with TRBD2 matching 15 bases. The length of the CDR3 is 18 residues. Trimming cost V 3 bases and J 9 bases; bases outside gene matches: 11. Germline CDR1 reads KGHDR; CDR2 reads SFDVKD. The DNA of the CDR3 is TGTGCCACCAGTGATCCGGATGGACTAGCGGGAGGGACGGGTGAGCAGTTCTTC. It encodes CATSDPDGLAGGTGEQFF.

The J gene is TRBJ2-1, the V gene TRBV4-2, with 15 bases aligning to TRBD2. Per the germline V gene, CDR1 is LGHNA and CDR2 is YNFKEQ. V lost 1 base, J lost 0 bases, and 10 bases stayed unmatched. The CDR3 totals 21 residues. CDR3 sequence: CASSQAGTSGGQLGSYNEQFF. The CDR3 DNA reads TGTGCCAGCAGCCAAGCAGGGACTAGCGGGGGGCAACTCGGCTCCTACAATGAGCAGTTCTTC.

This chain uses TRBV20-1 with TRBJ1-4; no clear D gene. Germline CDR1 reads DFQATT; CDR2 reads SNEGSKA (reference sequence). The V and J ends lost 3 bases and 7 bases respectively, with 18 bases between them. The CDR3 is 15 residues long. CDR3 nucleotides: TGCAGTGCTAGTGGCAGTTCGGAAGGGAGTGAAAAACTGTTTTTT. Translating gives CSASGSSEGSEKLFF.

This clone was observed many times. The J gene is TRBJ2-1, the V gene TRBV6-2 or TRBV6-3; 10 nucleotides align to TRBD2. The V segment lost 4 bases and the J segment 6 bases; nucleotides outside the gene matches: 9. Germline V gives CDR1 MNHEY, CDR2 SVGEGT. This CDR3 has 16 residues. CDR3: CASSFLLAGVGNEQFF. The CDR3 DNA is TGTGCCAGCAGTTTCCTCCTAGCGGGAGTCGGCAATGAGCAGTTCTTC.

As DNA, the CDR3 is TGTGCCAGCAGGATACAGGGGTCCGTTCCCGCGAACACCGGGGAGCTGTTTTTT. This translates into CASRIQGSVPANTGELFF. The chain is built from TRBV27 and TRBJ2-2; 7 nucleotides agree with TRBD1. J was trimmed by 0 bases and V by 6 bases; bases with no gene match: 13. This CDR3 is 18 amino acids long. Germline V gene lookup returns CDR1 MNHEY and CDR2 SMNVEV (reference sequence).

The V call is TRBV7-9, the J call TRBJ2-5; TRBD1 aligns across 7 bases. The CDR3 covers 14 residues. V lost 8 bases and J lost 2; bases outside the gene matches: 8. Per the germline V gene, CDR1 is SEHNR and CDR2 is FQNEAQ (reference sequence). Written as DNA, the CDR3 is TGTGCCAGCGTAGACAGGGTAGAGCAAGAGACCCAGTACTTC. Amino acids: CASVDRVEQETQYF.

V and J are TRBV21-1 and TRBJ2-1; TRBD1 was called by the table and not checked on the DNA. TRBV21-1 is reported as a pseudogene. The CDR3 runs 15 residues. The DNA for the CDR3 is TGTGCCAGCACCGCACCGTCCAGGGGTTACAATGAGCAGTTCTTC. Its translation is CASTAPSRGYNEQFF.

The chain joins TRBV6-2 or TRBV6-3 to TRBJ1-5; 8 bases are a match to TRBD1. CDR1 is MNHEY, CDR2 SVGEGT, per germline. The CDR3 is made up of 15 amino acids. The V and J ends lost 4 bases and 5 bases, in that order; junction bases with no gene match: 7. CDR3 coding DNA: TGTGCCAGCAGTTCATCGGGACAGGATTATCAGCCCCAGCATTTT. Its protein is CASSSSGQDYQPQHF.

The chain has TRBV5-1 and TRBJ2-2, with a tentative D call TRBD1 (5 bases). The ends were cut back, 0 bases at V and 0 bases at J, with 9 bases in the middle. The CDR3 is made up of 16 amino acids. Per germline, CDR1 SGHRS and CDR2 YFSETQ. The CDR3, as DNA: TGCGCCAGCAGCTTGGGTCAGGGAACGAACACCGGGGAGCTGTTTTTT. This sequence encodes CASSLGQGTNTGELFF.

DNA of the CDR3: TGTGCCAGTAGTCCACAGGTGTGGATTAGAGGCGATGGCTACACCTTC. Encoded protein: CASSPQVWIRGDGYTF. This chain connects TRBV19 to TRBJ1-2; a weak D match, TRBD1 (5 bases). The CDR3 runs 16 residues. V was pared by 5 bases and J by 6 bases, with 22 bases between. From germline, CDR1 is LNHDA and CDR2 SQIVND (reference sequence).

The DNA for the CDR3 is TGCAGCGGCGTCGACAGGGGGGGGCACAATGAGCAGTTCTTC. Amino acids: CSGVDRGGHNEQFF. This sequence joins TRBV29-1 and TRBJ2-1; 9 bases fit TRBD1. This CDR3 is 14 amino acids long. J was trimmed by 5 bases and V by 7 bases; bases with no gene match: 9. CDR1 is SQVTM, CDR2 ANQGSEA, per germline.

A few counts support this clone. This chain joins TRBV28 and TRBJ2-6, with D possibly being TRBD2 (6 bases). Germline values: CDR1 MDHEN, CDR2 SYDVKM. V was clipped by 5 bases and J by 3 bases, with 14 bases between them. This CDR3 contains 16 residues. Here the CDR3 DNA reads TGTGCCAGCAGTCCCCCGCAGGGAGGTGGGGCCAACGTCCTGACTTTC. This codes for CASSPPQGGGANVLTF. The full variable domain, rest sourced from reference TRBV28 and TRBJ2-6, is DVKVTQSSRYLVKRTGEKVFLECVQDMDHENMFWYRQDPGLGLRLIYFSYDVKMKEKGDIPEGYSVSREKKERFSLILESASTNQTSMYLCASSPPQGGGANVLTFGAGSRLTVL.

This chain uses TRBV7-9 with TRBJ1-3; 9 nucleotides align to TRBD1. J gave up 2 bases and V 2 bases, and 4 bases lay outside the gene matches. The CDR3 loop spans 16 amino acids. The germline gives CDR1 SEHNR, CDR2 FQNEAQ (reference sequence). CDR3 nucleotides: TGTGCCAGCAGCTTAAGGGACAGGGTGGCTGGAAACACCATATATTTT. The encoded protein is CASSLRDRVAGNTIYF.

This chain connects TRBV2 to TRBJ2-3; 15 bases map to TRBD2. The V and J ends lost 4 bases and 0 bases, in that order; junction bases with no gene match: 8. The CDR3 loop spans 19 amino acids. Germline assignment: CDR1 SNHLY and CDR2 FYNNEI. CDR3 loop: CASSGRTSGGATSTDTQYF. The CDR3 region has the DNA TGTGCCAGCAGTGGCCGGACTAGCGGGGGGGCTACTAGCACAGATACGCAGTATTTT.

A single count supports this clone. The genes are TRBV21-1 and TRBJ2-1; TRBD2, as called in the table, went unchecked against the DNA. TRBV21-1 is annotated as a pseudogene. This CDR3 has 16 residues. CDR3 sequence: CASSKYGGVGNNEQFF. The CDR3 DNA sequence: TGTGCCAGCAGCAAATATGGAGGGGTAGGAAACAATGAGCAGTTCTTC.

The rearrangement joins TRBV4-3 to TRBJ2-4; 8 nucleotides agree with TRBD1. J was trimmed by 3 bases and V by 3 bases; bases with no gene match: 10. The germline CDR1 and CDR2 sequences are LGHNA and YSLEER. The CDR3 has 17 residues. The CDR3 nucleotides are TGCGCCAGCAGCCAGATAGGACAGGGTGAAGGCAAAAACATTCAGTACTTC. Translating it yields CASSQIGQGEGKNIQYF.

CDR3 sequence reads: CASSRRVAGGQETQYF. CDR3 coding DNA: TGTGCCAGCAGCCGGAGAGTAGCGGGGGGCCAAGAGACCCAGTACTTC. This chain connects TRBV7-2 to TRBJ2-5; the match to TRBD2 covers 10 bases. The trim removed 5 bases at V and 1 base at J, leaving 7 bases unmatched. In germline, CDR1 is SGHTA, CDR2 FQGNSA. The CDR3 spans 16 residues.

This clone was seen a few times. The chain links TRBV5-4 to TRBJ1-2; TRBD1 might be the D (5 bases). This CDR3 has 13 amino acids. CDR1 SGHNT and CDR2 YYREEE come from the germline V gene (reference sequence). The V end was cut by 4 bases, the J end by 3 bases, with 10 bases between. In DNA form, the CDR3 reads TGTGCCAGCAGCCTGGGGGGAGACTATGGCTACACCTTC. Its protein product is CASSLGGDYGYTF.

The rearrangement joins TRBV18 to TRBJ2-6; D possibly corresponds to TRBD2 (5 bases). Germline values: CDR1 KGHSH, CDR2 LQKENI. The germline V and J ends were trimmed by 6 bases and 4 bases, with 16 bases remaining between them. There are 16 residues in the CDR3. The CDR3 protein is CASSGNTWIGANVLTF. The CDR3 DNA is TGTGCCAGCTCCGGGAATACATGGATAGGGGCCAACGTCCTGACTTTC.

A single count supports this clone. The genes are TRBV20-1 and TRBJ1-1; perhaps TRBD1 as D (5 bases). Between the trimmed V and J ends, which lost 7 bases and 8 bases, there was a span of 11 bases. The germline V gene encodes CDR1 DFQATT and CDR2 SNEGSKA (reference sequence). This CDR3 spans 10 amino acids. The CDR3 DNA sequence: TGCAGTGTGGGCCGGACAGAAGCTTTCTTT. This gives the protein CSVGRTEAFF.

The chain couples TRBV30 to TRBJ1-5; D perhaps matches TRBD1 (6 bases). Between the trimmed V and J ends, which lost 7 bases and 1 base, there was a span of 23 bases. Germline V gene lookup returns CDR1 GTSNPN and CDR2 SVGIG (reference sequence). The CDR3 spans 17 residues. As DNA, the CDR3 is TGTGCCTTCGATTGGCTCCAGGGGAGGGGAAGCAATCAGCCCCAGCATTTT. Amino acid sequence: CAFDWLQGRGSNQPQHF.